What follows is one T cell receptor (beta chain) and its context. Its antigen is unidentified. This specimen comes from a study of type 1 and type 2 diabetes patients. Findings of the study overall: V and J gene usage correlated at about 0.97 between type 2 diabetes and control samples.

Around 9.5 milliliters of peripheral blood were drawn from each donor. Amplification started from genomic DNA. Multiplex PCR with 30 forward and 13 reverse primers amplified the TCR beta CDR3. From the multiplex PCR reads, TCRdb called clonotypes with MiXCR, one entry per CDR3 protein. The sample holds about 250,000 distinct CDR3 sequences, 47% seen once. V was cut by 2 bases and J by 3 bases, with 11 bases left in between. CDR1 and CDR2 (germline): MDHEN, SYDVKM. This CDR3 has 14 residues. The chain uses TRBV28 and TRBJ2-7, with D perhaps assigned TRBD1 or TRBD2 (6 bases each). The source of this sequence is a man in his late teens or twenties with type 2 diabetes. Sequencing used peripheral blood mononuclear cells (PBMCs). CDR3 protein: CASSLRGASYEQYF. The CDR3 DNA follows: TGTGCCAGCAGTTTAAGGGGGGCTAGCTACGAGCAGTACTTC.